What follows are 7 T cell receptor beta chains derived from one specimen sequenced in a study of control samples from healthy donors and cancer patients. The table came from immunoSEQ multiplex PCR; TCRdb's copy has only in-frame clones and leaves some out. The sample carries some 190,000 clones, approximately 91% recorded once. Sequencing input: blood. These receptors were obtained from a man aged 30-40 years in good health.

The count of this clone is one. The rearrangement joins TRBV12-3 or TRBV12-4 to TRBJ2-2; no clear D. The CDR3 is 12 residues long. The V end lost 5 bases, the J end lost 6 bases, and 7 bases lay between the germline ends. The CDR3 nucleotides are TGTGCCAGCAGTCCCATGCCCGGGGAGCTGTTTTTT. It codes for CASSPMPGELFF.

The chain joins TRBV19 to TRBJ1-2; weak D call: TRBD1 (6 bases). Germline CDR1 reads LNHDA; CDR2 reads SQIVND (reference sequence). V was clipped by 3 bases and J by 2 bases, with 16 bases between them. CDR3 length: 16 residues. CDR3 amino acids: CASSMGAAGENYGYTF. The CDR3 DNA follows: TGTGCCAGTAGTATGGGGGCAGCAGGGGAGAACTATGGCTACACCTTC.

The V and J genes are TRBV14 and TRBJ1-6; D gene unclear. The CDR3 runs 16 residues. CDR1 is SGHDN and CDR2 is FVKESK in the germline V gene. Trimming left V 4 bases short and J 2 bases short, with 12 bases between. This CDR3 is CASSPNRGTYNSPLHF. The CDR3 DNA reads TGTGCCAGCAGCCCAAACCGGGGTACCTATAATTCACCCCTCCACTTT.

The chain joins TRBV5-1 to TRBJ2-7, with a possible D match to TRBD1 (5 bases). Trimming took 3 bases from V and 2 from J, leaving 21 bases between them. The CDR3 loop spans 17 amino acids. In germline, CDR1 is SGHRS, CDR2 YFSETQ. CDR3 DNA sequence: TGCGCCAGCAGCTACGAAGTACAGGCGCCAATTCCCTACGAGCAGTACTTC. Translation gives CASSYEVQAPIPYEQYF.

The J gene is TRBJ2-1, the V gene TRBV27; the match to TRBD2 covers 9 bases. This CDR3 has 16 amino acids. V lost 6 bases, J lost 3 bases, and 9 bases stayed unmatched. CDR1 is MNHEY, CDR2 SMNVEV, per germline (reference sequence). The CDR3 here is CASRVRAGGHYNEQFF. In nucleotides, the CDR3 is TGTGCCAGCAGGGTAAGAGCGGGGGGCCACTACAATGAGCAGTTCTTC.

V usage is TRBV30 and J usage is TRBJ2-1; D possibly corresponds to TRBD2 (5 bases). Germline assignment: CDR1 GTSNPN and CDR2 SVGIG (reference sequence). This CDR3 contains 14 residues. V was cut by 3 bases and J by 7 bases, with 16 bases left in between. The CDR3 coding sequence is TGTGCCTGGAGGTCCAAAGCGGCCCTAAATGAGCAGTTCTTC. Translation: CAWRSKAALNEQFF.

This chain links TRBV6-5 with TRBJ1-1; 8 positions match TRBD1. Germline CDR1 is MNHEY and CDR2 is SVGAGI. V gave up 0 bases and J gave up 4 bases; unmatched junction bases: 7. The CDR3 is made up of 16 amino acids. Here the CDR3 DNA reads TGTGCCAGCAGTTACTCGCAGGGACAGGCGTCCACTGAAGCTTTCTTT. Protein: CASSYSQGQASTEAFF.